These 32 T cell receptor beta chains were sequenced from one sample in a study of blood T cell repertoires in COVID-19. Here immunoSEQ multiplex PCR was the method, and the copy in TCRdb shows in-frame clones only, minus some. The top ten clones hold roughly 25% of a sample with 60,000 to 70,000 clones, over 75% of them seen once. Sequencing input: peripheral blood. These receptors all come from a man aged 50 to 60 with acute or convalescent COVID-19.

The V call is TRBV6-1, the J call TRBJ1-6, with no clear D. Between the trimmed V and J ends, which lost 2 bases and 2 bases, there was a span of 13 bases. The CDR3 runs to 17 residues. The germline V gene encodes CDR1 MNHNS and CDR2 SASEGT. In DNA, the CDR3 is TGTGCCAGCAGTGAAAATGAAGAGCAAGCCTATAATTCACCCCTCCACTTT. Its protein is CASSENEEQAYNSPLHF.

The chain couples TRBV7-7 to TRBJ2-5; 11 bases match TRBD1. The CDR3 covers 15 residues. V lost 5 bases to trimming and J lost 3 bases; unmatched junction nucleotides: 5. Germline lookup yields CDR1 SSHAT and CDR2 FNYEAQ (reference sequence). The CDR3 sequence: CASSTDRGQEETQYF. DNA for the CDR3: TGTGCCAGCAGCACGGACAGGGGGCAAGAAGAGACCCAGTACTTC.

The V call is TRBV7-6, the J call TRBJ2-7; 9 bases agree with TRBD2. Per germline, CDR1 SGHVS and CDR2 FNYEAQ. The CDR3 extends over 15 amino acids. Trimming at V came to 5 bases and at J to 3 bases, leaving 8 bases not matched to a gene. CDR3 region: CASSARGGLGYEQYF. CDR3 DNA sequence: TGTGCCAGCAGCGCGCGGGGGGGCCTGGGCTACGAGCAGTACTTC.

CDR3 in amino acids: CASSSLYEQYF. The CDR3 DNA follows: TGTGCCAGCAGTTCGTTGTACGAGCAGTACTTC. The gene calls are TRBV6-5 and TRBJ2-7; no clear D gene. From germline, CDR1 is MNHEY and CDR2 SVGAGI. V lost 4 bases, J lost 4 bases, and 5 bases lay in between. This CDR3 spans 11 amino acids.

V is TRBV11-2 and J is TRBJ2-7, with D perhaps matching TRBD1 (6 bases). V lost 1 base and J lost 2, with 6 bases in between. In germline, CDR1 is SGHAT, CDR2 FQNNGV. The length of the CDR3 is 13 residues. The CDR3 protein is CASSLGTAYEQYV. DNA of the CDR3: TGTGCCAGCAGCTTAGGGACAGCCTACGAGCAGTACGTC.

The chain has TRBV28 and TRBJ2-5; possibly TRBD2 for D (5 bases). Germline CDR1 is MDHEN and CDR2 is SYDVKM. This CDR3 has 11 amino acids. V was clipped by 11 bases and J by 3 bases, with 10 bases between them. DNA for the CDR3: TGTGCCTCGGCGAGGGAAGAGACCCAGTACTTC. Protein: CASAREETQYF.

The J gene is TRBJ2-6, the V gene TRBV5-4; a possible D gene is TRBD2 (5 bases). The CDR3 sequence is 17 residues long. From germline, CDR1 is SGHNT and CDR2 YYREEE (reference sequence). The germline V and J ends were trimmed by 2 bases and 0 bases, with 12 bases remaining between them. CDR3 loop: CASSFGGRSSGANVLTF. The CDR3, as DNA: TGTGCCAGCAGCTTCGGAGGAAGGAGCTCTGGGGCCAACGTCCTGACTTTC. The full variable domain, rest sourced from reference TRBV5-4 and TRBJ2-6, is ETGVTQSPTHLIKTRGQQVTLRCSSQSGHNTVSWYQQALGQGPQFIFQYYREEENGRGNFPPRFSGLQFPNYSSELNVNALELDDSALYLCASSFGGRSSGANVLTFGAGSRLTVL.

This clone was seen just once. The chain recombines TRBV24-1 with TRBJ2-2; TRBD2 agrees at 7 bases. The CDR3 covers 13 residues. The germline CDR1 and CDR2 sequences are KGHDR and SFDVKD. J gave up 2 bases and V 9 bases, and 2 bases lay outside the gene matches. The chain's CDR3 is CATREVNTGELFF. CDR3 DNA sequence: TGTGCCACCCGGGAGGTTAACACCGGGGAGCTGTTTTTT.

V gene TRBV27 combines with J gene TRBJ2-5, with 7 bases that match TRBD2. The CDR3 totals 13 residues. Germline CDR1 and CDR2: MNHEY and SMNVEV (reference sequence). The V and J ends lost 8 bases and 0 bases, in that order; junction bases with no gene match: 3. The CDR3 DNA reads as TGTGCCAGCGCCGGGGGGAACCAAGAGACCCAGTACTTC. The encoded protein is CASAGGNQETQYF.

The chain combines TRBV23-1 with TRBJ2-4; D call uncertain. TRBV23-1 is an open reading frame whose function is uncertain. The CDR3 consists of 15 residues. Trimming pared 3 bases from V and 2 bases from J, leaving 11 bases between. The CDR3: CASSHPWRTKNIQYF. Written as DNA, the CDR3 is TGCGCCAGCAGTCACCCTTGGCGGACCAAAAACATTCAGTACTTC.

The sample holds one count of this clone. The chain uses TRBV5-4 and TRBJ1-2, with 10 bases aligning to TRBD1. CDR1 and CDR2 (germline): SGHNT, YYREEE (reference sequence). There are 17 residues in the CDR3. The J segment lost 7 bases and the V segment lost 0 bases, leaving 12 bases of the junction unmatched. The CDR3 sequence is CASSLGPSRQGAAGYTF. The CDR3 bases are TGTGCCAGCAGCTTGGGACCTTCTCGACAGGGGGCGGCTGGCTACACCTTC.

The chain has TRBV3-1 (or the pseudogene TRBV3-2) and TRBJ1-1; possibly TRBD1 for D (6 bases). The CDR3 length is 15 residues. The germline CDR1 and CDR2 sequences are LGHDT and YNNKEL (reference sequence). The germline V and J ends were trimmed by 4 bases and 3 bases, with 15 bases remaining between them. CDR3: CASSRATAGDTEAFF. DNA of the CDR3: TGTGCCAGCAGCCGAGCCACAGCAGGGGACACTGAAGCTTTCTTT.

The J gene is TRBJ2-5, the V gene TRBV7-9; D is perhaps TRBD2 (6 bases). Germline V gene lookup returns CDR1 SEHNR and CDR2 FQNEAQ (reference sequence). Trimming removed 5 bases from V and 5 bases from J, with 15 bases in between. The CDR3 sequence is 14 residues long. The CDR3 sequence: CASSPLGGRETQYF. CDR3 bases: TGTGCCAGCAGCCCGCTGGGGGGTCGGGAGACCCAGTACTTC.

The chain carries TRBV7-3 and TRBJ2-3; D is undetermined. V lost 8 bases, J lost 4 bases, and 10 bases lay in between. The CDR3 length is 12 residues. CDR1 SGHTA and CDR2 FQGTGA come from the germline V gene. Here the CDR3 reads CASGTESDTQYF. DNA for the CDR3: TGTGCCAGCGGAACAGAGTCAGATACGCAGTATTTT.

The chain combines TRBV11-1 with TRBJ2-7; TRBD2 agrees at 8 bases. The CDR3 is 15 amino acids. Germline assignment: CDR1 SGHAT and CDR2 FQDESV (reference sequence). The V segment lost 6 bases and the J segment 1 base; nucleotides outside the gene matches: 8. CDR3 loop: CASSRSSGGSYEQYF. The CDR3 nucleotides read TGTGCCAGCAGTCGCTCGAGCGGGGGTTCCTACGAGCAGTACTTC.

Turning to this clone: This CDR3 is also generated by other DNA sequences in the sample. V gene TRBV5-4 combines with J gene TRBJ1-6, with 8 bases that match TRBD1. Germline values: CDR1 SGHNT, CDR2 YYREEE (reference sequence). The ends lost 3 bases at V and 8 bases at J; junction bases unmatched: 4. CDR3 size: 14 residues. The CDR3 DNA is TGTGCCAGCAGCTCCGGACAGGGTTATTCACCCCTCCACTTT. Amino acid sequence: CASSSGQGYSPLHF.

Turning to this clone: The sample contains more than one DNA sequence encoding this CDR3. V gene TRBV30 combines with J gene TRBJ2-2; 11 positions match TRBD1. V gave up 5 bases and J gave up 6 bases; unmatched junction bases: 2. The CDR3 runs 13 residues. CDR1 and CDR2 from the germline V gene are GTSNPN and SVGIG (reference sequence). In DNA form, the CDR3 reads TGTGCCTGGGGACAGGGGGCTCCCGGGGAGCTGTTTTTT. Encoded protein: CAWGQGAPGELFF.

The gene calls are TRBV11-1 and TRBJ2-5, with D possibly being TRBD1 (8 bases). Germline values: CDR1 SGHAT, CDR2 FQDESV (reference sequence). The CDR3 is 14 residues long. V dropped 5 bases and J dropped 5 bases, with 15 bases sitting between them. Here the CDR3 DNA reads TGTGCCAGCAGCCGTGGACAGGGAGGGGAGACCCAGTACTTC. Its translation: CASSRGQGGETQYF.

This clone came up many times. Here the CDR3 reads CASSQEDGFSYGYTF. In DNA, the CDR3 is TGCGCCAGCAGCCAAGAAGACGGGTTTAGCTATGGCTACACCTTC. The chain joins TRBV4-1 to TRBJ1-2; no reliable D call. Germline-derived CDR1 and CDR2 are MGHRA and YSYEKL. V gave up 0 bases and J gave up 4 bases, with 12 bases separating them. This CDR3 has 15 residues.

This rearrangement joins TRBV6-5 to TRBJ2-1; D may be TRBD2 (6 bases). The CDR3 runs to 11 residues. Germline CDR1 is MNHEY and CDR2 is SVGAGI. The V gene lost 10 bases and the J gene lost 7 bases, with 11 bases spanning the gap. CDR3 coding DNA: TGTGCCACGACCCGGGGGAATGAGCAGTTCTTC. As protein: CATTRGNEQFF.

The chain uses TRBV7-8 and TRBJ1-1; D not resolved. Germline V gives CDR1 SGHVS, CDR2 FQNEAQ. V was cut by 4 bases and J by 0 bases, with 9 bases left in between. The CDR3 totals 14 residues. In DNA, the CDR3 is TGTGCCAGCAGCTCTAGGGAGGTGAACACTGAAGCTTTCTTT. As protein: CASSSREVNTEAFF. The complete variable domain, with remaining parts taken from reference TRBV7-8 and TRBJ1-1, reads GAGVSQSPRYKVAKRGQDVALRCDPISGHVSLFWYQQALGQGPEFLTYFQNEAQLDKSGLPSDRFFAERPEGSVSTLKIQRTQQEDSAVYLCASSSREVNTEAFFGQGTRLTVV.

V usage is TRBV15 and J usage is TRBJ2-5, with D unclear. The CDR3 runs 13 residues. V was shortened by 5 bases and J by 4 bases, with 11 bases between the two germline ends. Germline CDR1 is LNHNV and CDR2 is YYDKDF (reference sequence). The CDR3 region has the DNA TGTGCCACCAGCCTTAAGTGGGCAGAGACCCAGTACTTC. Its translation: CATSLKWAETQYF.

The rearrangement uses TRBV11-3 and TRBJ2-3, with TRBD2 matching over 8 bases. The CDR3 extends over 15 amino acids. Unmatched junction bases numbered 9, after V lost 5 bases and J lost 5 bases. Germline V gene data show CDR1 as SGHNT and CDR2 as YENEEA. The CDR3: CASSQDSGVQDTQYF. The DNA for the CDR3 is TGTGCCAGCAGCCAAGATAGCGGGGTTCAAGATACGCAGTATTTT.

V gene TRBV5-1 combines with J gene TRBJ1-2; TRBD1 matches at 8 bases. With 0 bases clipped from V and 6 bases from J, the junction kept 4 bases outside the gene matches. Germline V gene data show CDR1 as SGHRS and CDR2 as YFSETQ. The CDR3 extends over 14 amino acids. CDR3 protein: CASSLAATGDGYTF. The CDR3 coding sequence is TGCGCCAGCAGCTTGGCCGCGACAGGGGATGGCTACACCTTC.

The gene calls are TRBV2 and TRBJ1-6, with TRBD1 as a possible D gene (6 bases). Trimming removed 6 bases from V and 3 bases from J, with 12 bases in between. Germline CDR1 and CDR2: SNHLY and FYNNEI. The CDR3 is made up of 15 amino acids. CDR3 residues: CASRGDTGYNSPLHF. The CDR3 DNA reads as TGTGCCAGCAGGGGGGACACCGGCTATAATTCACCCCTCCACTTT.

The J gene is TRBJ2-3, the V gene TRBV5-1; no clear D. In germline, CDR1 is SGHRS, CDR2 YFSETQ. The CDR3 runs to 15 residues. Trimming shortened V by 0 bases and J by 1 base, and 9 bases separated the two germline ends. The CDR3 loop is CASSLVLEGTDTQYF. CDR3 bases: TGCGCCAGCAGCTTGGTGCTAGAAGGCACAGATACGCAGTATTTT.

V and J are TRBV19 and TRBJ1-2, with 7 nucleotides matching TRBD1. Losses at the gene ends were 5 bases for V and 8 bases for J; bases not matched to a gene: 11. Per germline, CDR1 LNHDA and CDR2 SQIVND (reference sequence). The CDR3 extends over 14 amino acids. CDR3 protein: CASSALQGIQGYTF. As DNA, the CDR3 is TGTGCCAGTAGTGCTTTACAGGGGATACAGGGCTACACCTTC.

The chain couples TRBV9 to TRBJ2-7, with D possibly being TRBD1 (6 bases). The V end lost 4 bases, the J end lost 4 bases, and 18 bases lay between the germline ends. The CDR3 is 15 amino acids. CDR1 and CDR2 (germline): SGDLS, YYNGEE. Here the CDR3 DNA reads TGTGCCAGCAGCCTCCGTCTGGGGGCAGAGTACGAGCAGTACTTC. Encoded protein: CASSLRLGAEYEQYF.

V and J are TRBV5-8 and TRBJ2-7; TRBD1 agrees at 7 bases. Germline trimming cut 2 bases from V and 2 bases from J; bases unmatched to any gene: 7. CDR1 and CDR2 from the germline V gene are SGHTS and YDEGEE. CDR3 length equals 15 residues. The CDR3 spells CASSLLWDRAYEQYV. DNA of the CDR3: TGTGCCAGCAGCTTACTCTGGGACAGAGCCTACGAGCAGTACGTC.

The chain has TRBV5-6 and TRBJ1-2, with D possibly TRBD1 on 6 matching bases. The CDR3 is 14 residues long. Trimming shortened V by 4 bases and J by 6 bases, and 16 bases separated the two germline ends. Germline CDR1 SGHDT, CDR2 YYEEEE. The chain's CDR3 is CASSEDIQGHGYTF. CDR3 in DNA: TGTGCCAGCAGCGAAGATATACAGGGACATGGCTACACCTTC.

This clone is a singleton in its sample. The V call is TRBV29-1, the J call TRBJ1-5; a weak D match, TRBD1 (5 bases). CDR3 length: 13 residues. V gave up 4 bases and J gave up 6 bases, with 13 bases separating them. CDR1 SQVTM and CDR2 ANQGSEA come from the germline V gene. The CDR3 spells CSVVWGDGQPQHF. The CDR3 DNA is TGCAGCGTTGTATGGGGGGATGGTCAGCCCCAGCATTTT.

V usage is TRBV30 and J usage is TRBJ1-2; TRBD1 matches 7 bases. This CDR3 contains 15 residues. Unmatched junction bases numbered 14, after V lost 8 bases and J lost 2 bases. CDR1 is GTSNPN, CDR2 SVGIG, per germline (reference sequence). Here the CDR3 DNA reads TGTGCCGGGACAGCTTACAGGGAGCCCAACTATGGCTACACCTTC. It encodes CAGTAYREPNYGYTF.